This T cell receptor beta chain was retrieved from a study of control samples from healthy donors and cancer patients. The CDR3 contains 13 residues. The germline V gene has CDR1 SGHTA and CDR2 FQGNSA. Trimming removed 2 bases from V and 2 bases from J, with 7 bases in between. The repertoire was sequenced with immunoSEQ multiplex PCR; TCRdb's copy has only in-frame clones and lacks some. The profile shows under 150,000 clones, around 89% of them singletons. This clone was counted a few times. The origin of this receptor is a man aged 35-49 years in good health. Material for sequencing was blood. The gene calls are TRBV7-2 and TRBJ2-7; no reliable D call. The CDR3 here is CASSLNPTYEQYF. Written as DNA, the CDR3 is TGTGCCAGCAGCTTAAATCCCACCTACGAGCAGTACTTC.